This T cell receptor (beta chain) was observed in a study of CD8 T cells in ankylosing spondylitis. Notes on the study in general: A TCR beta motif of 8 or 9 highly homologous variants appeared characteristic of ankylosing spondylitis blood.

This clonotype was detected many times. Its target is unknown. TCRdb re-called the 5' RACE reads with MiXCR, one entry per CDR3 protein. The data contain a few hundred thousand distinct CDR3 sequences, more than 15% of them singletons. The germline V gene has CDR1 SQVTM and CDR2 ANQGSEA. V was clipped by 6 bases and J by 1 base; unmatched bases: 5. The CDR3 consists of 14 residues. The genes are TRBV29-1 and TRBJ2-1, with TRBD2 matching 8 bases. The receptor's source is a male donor with ankylosing spondylitis or in good health (not recorded which). Sequenced sample: blood, either unsorted or a sorted T cell fraction (not recorded which). CDR3 bases: TGCAGCGTCGTAGCGGGGACTTCCTACAATGAGCAGTTCTTC. It translates to CSVVAGTSYNEQFF.